The rows below give T cell receptor beta chains drawn from one sample of a study of cytomegalovirus exposure and HLA in healthy donors. Assay: immunoSEQ multiplex PCR; the TCRdb copy retains only in-frame clones and omits some. The data hold tens of thousands of clones, with about 95% observed a single time. Sequenced: PBMCs. The receptors shown here come from a young man in good health and CMV-seronegative. The CDR3 runs from the conserved cysteine through the conserved F or W. A D gene is named only where the DNA matches it firmly. Only part of the rows carry a size: once, few, many, or a class if the clone is expanded.

size,V,D,J,DNA,CDR3
NA,TRBV15,NA,TRBJ2-7,TGTGCCACCAGCGGTAGTAGTTCCTACGAGCAGTACTTC,CATSGSSSYEQYF
once,TRBV5-1,NA,TRBJ2-3,TGCGCCAGCAGCCCACCCGGGGGAAGCACAGATACGCAGTATTTT,CASSPPGGSTDTQYF
NA,TRBV18,NA,TRBJ2-7,TGTGCCAGCTCACCACCCCTCCTAGCCTACGAGCAGTACTTC,CASSPPLLAYEQYF
NA,TRBV5-1,NA,TRBJ2-7,TGCGCCAGCAGCTTGGGGCTAGCCTCCGAGCAGTACTTC,CASSLGLASEQYF
NA,TRBV18,NA,TRBJ2-7,TGTGCCAGCTCACCAGGGACTCAGTACGAGCAGTACTTC,CASSPGTQYEQYF
NA,TRBV5-8,TRBD1,TRBJ2-7,TGTGCCAGCAGCTTGGGAAGGGGACAGAGAACCTCCTACGAGCAGTACTTC,CASSLGRGQRTSYEQYF
NA,TRBV5-1,NA,TRBJ2-2,TGCGCCAGCAGCTTGAACCCAGCGACTACCGGCGGGGAGCTGTTTTTT,CASSLNPATTGGELFF
NA,TRBV4-3,TRBD2,TRBJ2-2,TGCGCCAGCAGCTCCACGGCGGGGGGCCCCACCGGGGAGCTGTTTTTT,CASSSTAGGPTGELFF
NA,TRBV6-4,NA,TRBJ1-1,TGTGCCAGCAGGAGAACAGGGAGCACTGAAGCTTTCTTT,CASRRTGSTEAFF
NA,TRBV5-4,NA,TRBJ2-5,TGTGCCAGCAGTCAAAGTGAGGAGACCCAGTACTTC,CASSQSEETQYF
once,TRBV6-6,NA,TRBJ2-1,TGTGCCAGCAGTTACACGCTCGGGGATCTTGAGCAGTTCTTC,CASSYTLGDLEQFF
NA,TRBV30,NA,TRBJ2-1,TGTGCCTGGAGGGGTGGGCAGCTTTTGTACAATGAGCAGTTCTTC,CAWRGGQLLYNEQFF
NA,TRBV28,TRBD2,TRBJ2-7,TGTGCCAGCAGCCTAGGCCTGCGGGAGATCACCTACGAGCAGTACTTC,CASSLGLREITYEQYF
NA,TRBV5-1,TRBD2,TRBJ2-1,TGCGCCAGCAGCTCGGCCGGGGAGGGGAGCAATGAGCAGTTCTTC,CASSSAGEGSNEQFF
few,TRBV14,TRBD1,TRBJ2-7,TGTGCCAGCAGCCATGTCCGGGACAGGAGCATAGAAGAGCAGTACTTC,CASSHVRDRSIEEQYF
NA,TRBV27,TRBD1,TRBJ1-1,TGTGCCAGCAGTTTATATCAGGGGGACACTGAAGCTTTCTTT,CASSLYQGDTEAFF
NA,TRBV6-6,NA,TRBJ2-7,TGTGCCAGCAGTTACCGGCGGGACTACGAGCAGTACTTC,CASSYRRDYEQYF
NA,TRBV7-6,TRBD1,TRBJ1-1,TGTGCCAGCAGCTTAGCCTCTAGTCAGGGGGCTCACACTGAAGCTTTCTTT,CASSLASSQGAHTEAFF
NA,TRBV29-1,NA,TRBJ1-5,TGCAGCGTTGTCGTGGCGGGGGGCTCGGGGAATCAGCCCCAGCATTTT,CSVVVAGGSGNQPQHF
NA,TRBV19,TRBD1,TRBJ2-7,TGTGCCAGTAGTATCGACAGGGGGAGATCCTACGAGCAGTACTTC,CASSIDRGRSYEQYF
NA,TRBV5-5,NA,TRBJ1-5,TGTGCCAGCAGCCCCATACGGCAGCCCCAGCATTTT,CASSPIRQPQHF
NA,TRBV19,NA,TRBJ1-2,TGTGCCAGTAGCCTACCGATTCTTCTAAGGGGTGTAAGCGGCTACACCTTC,CASSLPILLRGVSGYTF
NA,TRBV5-5,NA,TRBJ2-3,TGTGCCAGCAGATTAGCAGATACGCAGTATTTT,CASRLADTQYF
NA,TRBV19,NA,TRBJ2-2,TGTGCCAGTAGTATCCGGGAGAGTACTGCCGGGGAGCTGTTTTTT,CASSIRESTAGELFF
NA,TRBV5-4,NA,TRBJ1-1,TGTGCCAGCAGCTTGGTCGGTCCGAACACTGAAGCTTTCTTT,CASSLVGPNTEAFF
NA,TRBV5-1,TRBD1,TRBJ1-2,TGCGCCAGCAGCTCGGGAATCCGGGACAGCTATGGCTACACCTTC,CASSSGIRDSYGYTF
once,TRBV6-5,NA,TRBJ2-1,TGTGCCAGCTCAGGGATCGAGGATGAGCAGTTCTTC,CASSGIEDEQFF
NA,TRBV27,TRBD2,TRBJ2-7,TGTGCCAGCAGTTTAAAGGTAGCGGGAGTCTCCGAGCAGTACTTC,CASSLKVAGVSEQYF
once,TRBV5-4,TRBD1,TRBJ1-4,TGTGCCAGCAGCTATCAGACTGGACAGGGGAGTGAAAAACTGTTTTTT,CASSYQTGQGSEKLFF
NA,TRBV11-3,TRBD1,TRBJ2-6,TGTGCCAGCAGCAGTGACAGGGGCCATGGGGCCAACGTCCTGACTTTC,CASSSDRGHGANVLTF
NA,TRBV19,TRBD1,TRBJ2-1,TGTGCCACAGAACCGGGACAGGGGATCAATGAGCAGTTCTTC,CATEPGQGINEQFF
NA,TRBV28,NA,TRBJ2-1,TGTGCCAGCAGTTATGGTGAGGGTCGACTAGTAGGCTTTCATGTTTCCTACAATGAGCAGTTCTTC,CASSYGEGRLVGFHVSYNEQFF
NA,TRBV14,TRBD2,TRBJ2-7,TGTGCCAGCAGCATAGCGGGAGGAACCTACGAGCAGTACTTC,CASSIAGGTYEQYF
NA,TRBV28,NA,TRBJ1-5,TGTGCCAGCAGCTCCCTTAGCGGTGACTATAGCAATCAGCCCCAGCATTTT,CASSSLSGDYSNQPQHF
NA,TRBV7-3,TRBD1,TRBJ2-2,TGTGCCAGCAGGGCAGACAGGGGAACCGGGGAGCTGTTTTTT,CASRADRGTGELFF
NA,TRBV6-1,TRBD2,TRBJ2-3,TGTGCCAGCATTTCACTAGCGGTCACAGATACGCAGTATTTT,CASISLAVTDTQYF
NA,TRBV7-9,TRBD1,TRBJ2-7,TGTGCCGGGGGACAGGGGCCCTACGAGCAGTACTTC,CAGGQGPYEQYF
NA,TRBV28,TRBD1,TRBJ1-1,TGTGCCAGCAGCCTGACAGGGGGCAACACTGAAGCTTTCTTT,CASSLTGGNTEAFF
NA,TRBV7-6,TRBD2,TRBJ2-1,TGTGCCAGCAGCTTAGGAGCGGGAGGGCCGGAAGAGTTCTTC,CASSLGAGGPEEFF